The rows below give T cell receptor beta chains drawn from one sample of a study of graft-versus-host responses after intestinal transplantation. Repertoires were generated with immunoSEQ multiplex PCR, while TCRdb's copy carries only in-frame clones and drops some. Of about 130,000 clones detected, roughly nine tenths appear once; the ten largest clones hold roughly 0.15%. These receptors are not linked to any known antigen. This specimen consisted of unstimulated CD4+ T cells sorted from spleen or lymph node cells, obtained before intestinal transplant. These receptors were collected from a human donor who received an intestinal transplant. CDR3s include the opening cysteine and the closing phenylalanine or tryptophan. A D gene is named only where the DNA matches it firmly. Size is stated for part of the rows, as once, few or many counts, or as a class when the clone is expanded.

>.|TRBV11-3|TRBJ2-5|.|13
TGTGCCAGCAGCTTAGCTGTGGAAGAGACCCAGTACTTC
CASSLAVEETQYF
>.|TRBV18|TRBJ1-5|few|12
TGTGCCAGCTCACCAAATTCGGAGCCCCAGCATTTT
CASSPNSEPQHF
>.|TRBV5-5|TRBJ2-5|.|15
TGTGCCAGCAGCTTTACAGGGATCCTAGAAGAGACCCAGTACTTC
CASSFTGILEETQYF
>.|TRBV29-1|TRBJ1-2|.|11
TGCAGCGCCGGTTCTAACTATGGCTACACCTTC
CSAGSNYGYTF
>TRBD1|TRBV15|TRBJ2-5|.|16
TGTGCCACCAGCAGGGGGAGGACAGGGCCACAAGAGACCCAGTACTTC
CATSRGRTGPQETQYF
>.|TRBV2|TRBJ2-7|.|13
TGTGCCAGCAGTGAAGAGGGGGGGTACGAGCAGTACTTC
CASSEEGGYEQYF
>.|TRBV18|TRBJ2-7|.|13
TGTGCCAGCTCACCACCGATTAGGGACGAGCAGTACTTC
CASSPPIRDEQYF
>TRBD1|TRBV19|TRBJ1-2|.|15
TGTGCCAGTAGTCTATGGGACAGTTCCAACTATGGCTACACCTTC
CASSLWDSSNYGYTF
>TRBD2|TRBV5-1|TRBJ2-1|.|15
TGCGCCAGCAGCCTCGTAGCGGGGGCTTACAATGAGCAGTTCTTC
CASSLVAGAYNEQFF
>.|TRBV18|TRBJ1-5|.|15
TGTGCCAGCTCACCACCGGAAGGGAGTGGTCAGCCCCAGCATTTT
CASSPPEGSGQPQHF
>.|TRBV21-1|TRBJ1-5|.|15
TGTGCCAGCAGCAAAGCGCTCCAGCTCAATCAGCCCCAGCATTTT
CASSKALQLNQPQHF
>.|TRBV4-1|TRBJ1-2|.|15
TGCGCCAGCAGCCAACAGGCCAACACTAACTATGGCTACACCTTC
CASSQQANTNYGYTF
>.|TRBV6-6|TRBJ1-1|.|13
TGTGCCAGCAGTCGGGAAAGGGAGACTGAAGCTTTCTTT
CASSRERETEAFF
>.|TRBV5-6|TRBJ1-1|.|13
TGTGCCAGCAGCTTGGGTACGGGGACTGAAGCTTTCTTT
CASSLGTGTEAFF
>.|TRBV2|TRBJ1-6|.|13
TGTGCCAGCAGTGAATCGAGTAATTCACCCCTCCACTTT
CASSESSNSPLHF
>.|TRBV6-6|TRBJ1-5|.|13
TGTGCCAGCAGTTACAGGAACAATCAGCCCCAGCATTTT
CASSYRNNQPQHF
>TRBD1|TRBV6-1|TRBJ2-4|.|14
TGTGCCAGCAGTGAGTTAGGACAGGTATTGTTTCAGTACTTC
CASSELGQVLFQYF
>.|TRBV6-5|TRBJ2-4|.|12
TGTGCCAGCAGCCAAGGGAGGAACATTCAGTACTTC
CASSQGRNIQYF
>.|TRBV20-1|TRBJ1-2|.|10
TGCAGTGCTGGGATCTATGGCTACACCTTC
CSAGIYGYTF
>.|TRBV6-1|TRBJ2-5|.|13
TGTGCCAGCGGAAACCGCTACCAAGAGACCCAGTACTTC
CASGNRYQETQYF
>TRBD2|TRBV6-5|TRBJ2-7|.|15
TGTGCCAGCAGTTGGCGGCGGGGAGGGGTCTACGAGCAGTACTTC
CASSWRRGGVYEQYF
>.|TRBV5-1|TRBJ2-5|.|15
TGCGCCAGCAGCTTGGTTTTTCGGGGGGCAGAGACCCAGTACTTC
CASSLVFRGAETQYF
>.|TRBV18|TRBJ2-7|.|12
TGTGCCAGCTCACCAAGGAGGAACGAGCAGTACTTC
CASSPRRNEQYF
>TRBD1|TRBV5-6|TRBJ2-1|.|15
TGTGCCAGCAGCCCCGGGGACAGCTCCTACAATGAGCAGTTCTTC
CASSPGDSSYNEQFF
>TRBD2|TRBV19|TRBJ2-4|few|16
TGTGCCAGTAGTAGGTCGGGGGGGGTAGCCAAAAACATTCAGTACTTC
CASSRSGGVAKNIQYF
>.|TRBV6-1|TRBJ1-3|once|13
TGTGCCAGCAGTGAAGGACGATTTTACACCATATATTTT
CASSEGRFYTIYF
>.|TRBV5-1|TRBJ1-3|.|13
TGCGCCAGCAGCTTGGCCGAGGGAAACACCATATATTTT
CASSLAEGNTIYF
>.|TRBV7-9|TRBJ1-2|.|12
TGTGCCAGCAGCTTAGAAGGCTATGGCTACACCTTC
CASSLEGYGYTF
>.|TRBV10-3|TRBJ1-6|.|15
TGTGCCATCAGTGAGTCGGGGCGCACGCGGTCACCCCTCCACTTT
CAISESGRTRSPLHF